One and the same sample provided the 17 T cell receptor beta chains below, sequenced in a study of control samples from healthy donors and cancer patients. TCRdb's table, derived via immunoSEQ multiplex PCR, lists solely in-frame clones and lacks some. The sample shows about 170,000 clones, almost 90% of them seen only once. Sequencing used blood. These receptors were taken from a woman in her twenties or thirties in good health.

The V call is TRBV18, the J call TRBJ2-7; 8 nucleotides agree with TRBD1. Germline trimming cut 6 bases from V and 3 bases from J; bases unmatched to any gene: 4. The CDR3 has 13 residues. Germline CDR1 and CDR2: KGHSH and LQKENI. The CDR3 DNA follows: TGTGCCAGCTCCCAAGGACAGGGCTACGAGCAGTACGTC. Translation gives CASSQGQGYEQYV.

The chain is built from TRBV6-1 and TRBJ1-4; the D is unclear. V lost 2 bases and J lost 11, with 9 bases in between. CDR1 is MNHNS and CDR2 is SASEGT in the germline V gene. There are 12 residues in the CDR3. The CDR3 spells CASSEIGQKLFF. The CDR3 DNA sequence: TGTGCCAGCAGTGAAATTGGGCAGAAACTGTTTTTT.

This sequence joins TRBV3-1 (or the pseudogene TRBV3-2) and TRBJ2-1, with 10 bases lining up with TRBD2. This CDR3 has 17 residues. V dropped 0 bases and J dropped 7; count of bases not matched to a gene: 9. Germline loops: CDR1 LGHDT, CDR2 YNNKEL (reference sequence). The CDR3 sequence: CASSQDRAGGGRNEQFF. In nucleotides, the CDR3 is TGTGCCAGCAGCCAAGACAGAGCGGGAGGGGGGAGGAATGAGCAGTTCTTC.

V is TRBV7-9 and J is TRBJ1-4; no reliable D call. The germline V gene encodes CDR1 SEHNR and CDR2 FQNEAQ (reference sequence). The CDR3 contains 16 residues. V was trimmed by 3 bases and J by 3 bases, leaving 14 bases between them. The CDR3 DNA reads TGTGCCAGCAGCTTCGGAAAGTCGGCGTCTAATGAAAAACTGTTTTTT. This gives the protein CASSFGKSASNEKLFF.

The chain is built from TRBV5-1 and TRBJ2-5, with D possibly matching TRBD1 (6 bases). The CDR3 loop spans 15 amino acids. Germline CDR1 is SGHRS and CDR2 is YFSETQ. V was clipped by 4 bases and J by 2 bases, with 15 bases between them. The chain's CDR3 is CASSPTGAPQETQYF. The CDR3 DNA reads TGCGCCAGCAGCCCGACAGGCGCTCCACAAGAGACCCAGTACTTC.

The chain is built from TRBV6-2 or TRBV6-3 and TRBJ2-1, with 7 bases identical to TRBD2. Per germline, CDR1 MNHEY and CDR2 SVGEGT. The junction had 8 bases not matched to a gene; V was cut back by 0 bases and J by 0 bases. The CDR3 loop spans 18 amino acids. The CDR3 DNA follows: TGTGCCAGCAGTTACTCATCGACTAGCACGAGCTCCTACAATGAGCAGTTCTTC. Translating gives CASSYSSTSTSSYNEQFF.

Of note for this clone: Other DNA sequences from this sample encode an identical CDR3 as well. The chain uses TRBV9 and TRBJ1-1; unclear D gene. This CDR3 comprises 13 residues. From germline, CDR1 is SGDLS and CDR2 YYNGEE. Trimming cost V 0 bases and J 3 bases, with 6 bases left between them. The CDR3 protein is CASSVGGYTEAFF. CDR3 nucleotide sequence: TGTGCCAGCAGCGTAGGAGGCTACACTGAAGCTTTCTTT.

J is TRBJ2-1 and V is TRBV7-8; TRBD2 aligns across 7 bases. The CDR3 is 14 amino acids. Trimming at V came to 0 bases and at J to 7 bases, leaving 3 bases not matched to a gene. The V gene's germline CDR1 is SGHVS and CDR2 FQNEAQ. CDR3 sequence reads: CASSLAGGGNEQFF. The CDR3 nucleotides read TGTGCCAGCAGCTTAGCTGGGGGGGGAAATGAGCAGTTCTTC.

The chain combines TRBV5-4 with TRBJ2-6; D unresolved. V lost 4 bases to trimming and J lost 2 bases, with 10 bases between them. The germline V gene encodes CDR1 SGHNT and CDR2 YYREEE (reference sequence). The CDR3 consists of 15 residues. The CDR3 is CASSRSSAGANVLTF. The CDR3 region has the DNA TGTGCCAGCAGCCGATCATCCGCTGGGGCCAACGTCCTGACTTTC.

Turning to this clone: At the DNA level, this CDR3 is encoded by other sequences in the same sample as well. The chain employs TRBV3-1 (or the pseudogene TRBV3-2) and TRBJ2-5, with 8 bases aligning to TRBD2. This CDR3 is 16 amino acids long. Trimming cost V 3 bases and J 1 base; bases outside gene matches: 7. Germline CDR1 and CDR2: LGHDT and YNNKEL (reference sequence). CDR3: CASSQDPGLAQETQYF. Here the CDR3 DNA reads TGTGCCAGCAGCCAGGATCCAGGACTAGCCCAAGAGACCCAGTACTTC.

The J gene is TRBJ2-3, the V gene TRBV4-2; D uncertain. In germline, CDR1 is LGHNA, CDR2 YNFKEQ. Trimming shortened V by 0 bases and J by 4 bases, and 8 bases separated the two germline ends. The CDR3 contains 14 residues. The CDR3: CASSQESVADTQYF. CDR3 nucleotide sequence: TGTGCCAGCAGCCAAGAGTCAGTCGCAGATACGCAGTATTTT.

The chain joins TRBV9 to TRBJ2-3; the D is unclear. From germline, CDR1 is SGDLS and CDR2 YYNGEE. The CDR3 has 14 residues. V lost 3 bases, J lost 4 bases, and 12 bases lay in between. The CDR3 sequence is CASSEVPQADTQYF. The DNA for the CDR3 is TGTGCCAGCAGCGAAGTCCCCCAGGCAGATACGCAGTATTTT.

As concerns this clone: A junction end diverges from the germline sequence, so it may reflect a read error. The genes are TRBV19 and TRBJ2-3, with D maybe TRBD2 (5 bases). The CDR3 is 14 residues long. Germline V gene data show CDR1 as LNHDA and CDR2 as SQIVND (reference sequence). The CDR3 loop is CASSTSFRTDTQYF. CDR3 coding DNA: TGTGCCAGCAGTACTAGTTTCAGGACAGATACGCAGTATTTT.

This clone has only a few counts. The genes are TRBV6-6 and TRBJ2-7; perhaps TRBD2 as D (6 bases). CDR3 size: 11 residues. Trimming took 6 bases from V and 10 from J, leaving 13 bases between them. Per germline, CDR1 MNHNY and CDR2 SVGAGI (reference sequence). For the CDR3, the DNA is TGTGCCAGCAGACATTCGGGGGTACAGTACTTC. Translated, it gives CASRHSGVQYF.

This chain connects TRBV25-1 to TRBJ1-1, with 11 positions matching TRBD1. This CDR3 region has 16 residues. Trimming at V came to 2 bases and at J to 4 bases, leaving 6 bases not matched to a gene. CDR1 is MGHDK and CDR2 is SYGVNS in the germline V gene. CDR3 protein: CASSESGQGARTEAFF. The CDR3 nucleotides read TGTGCCAGCAGTGAAAGCGGACAGGGGGCTCGCACTGAAGCTTTCTTT.

The chain couples TRBV2 to TRBJ1-5; D not certain. The length of the CDR3 is 14 residues. Germline values: CDR1 SNHLY, CDR2 FYNNEI. Between the trimmed V and J ends, which lost 8 bases and 3 bases, there was a span of 14 bases. DNA for the CDR3: TGTGCCAGCCGGGCGGGATTGAACAATCAGCCCCAGCATTTT. Its protein product is CASRAGLNNQPQHF.

V usage is TRBV6-5 and J usage is TRBJ2-1; perhaps TRBD2 as D (5 bases). The CDR3 has 14 residues. Germline CDR1 MNHEY, CDR2 SVGAGI. The V end was cut by 7 bases, the J end by 8 bases, with 18 bases between. The CDR3 sequence: CASKTPGKSHEQFF. The CDR3, as DNA: TGTGCCAGCAAAACACCGGGAAAAAGTCATGAGCAGTTCTTC.